The 14 T cell receptor beta chains below come from one sample, sequenced in a study of blood T cell repertoires in COVID-19. This table comes from immunoSEQ multiplex PCR, and its TCRdb copy is limited to in-frame clones, with some not included. The table includes approximately 300,000 clones, roughly 87% detected once. Sequencing was performed on peripheral blood. These receptors all stem from a man in his fifties with active or convalescent COVID-19.

The CDR3 protein is CAWSSRDRGTEAFF. CDR3 in DNA: TGTGCCTGGAGTTCGAGAGACAGGGGAACTGAAGCTTTCTTT. V is TRBV30 and J is TRBJ1-1, with 8 positions matching TRBD1. CDR1 is GTSNPN and CDR2 is SVGIG in the germline V gene (reference sequence). Trimming removed 2 bases from V and 5 bases from J; junction bases left unmatched: 7. This CDR3 is built from 14 residues.

This chain uses TRBV21-1 with TRBJ1-6; the D segment call TRBD1 is taken from the table without a DNA check. TRBV21-1 is noted as a pseudogene. This CDR3 region has 16 residues. CDR3 region: CASSDVNRVDNSPLHF. DNA for the CDR3: TGTGCCAGCAGCGACGTAAACAGGGTTGATAATTCACCCCTCCACTTT.

The chain joins TRBV9 to TRBJ1-2; TRBD1 agrees at 9 bases. Germline V gives CDR1 SGDLS, CDR2 YYNGEE. The CDR3 runs to 14 residues. V shed 3 bases and J 8 bases; nucleotides not matched to a gene: 8. The CDR3 DNA reads as TGTGCCAGCAGCGCCCCGGGACAGGGAGGAGGCTACACCTTC. This gives the protein CASSAPGQGGGYTF.

The chain carries TRBV2 and TRBJ2-1; possibly TRBD2 for D (6 bases). This CDR3 region has 14 residues. The germline V gene has CDR1 SNHLY and CDR2 FYNNEI. With 5 bases removed from V and 8 bases from J, the gap between germline ends came to 16 bases. CDR3 coding DNA: TGTGCCAGCAGTAAAACCGGGACTCTGGATGAGCAGTTCTTC. Amino acid sequence: CASSKTGTLDEQFF.

This clone came up a few times. The chain uses TRBV7-9 and TRBJ1-1; weak D call: TRBD1 (5 bases). CDR1 and CDR2 (germline): SEHNR, FQNEAQ (reference sequence). V was clipped by 3 bases and J by 1 base, with 12 bases between them. The CDR3 has 15 residues. The DNA of the CDR3 is TGTGCCAGCAGCTTGGTACAGGCTGGGAACACTGAAGCTTTCTTT. It yields the protein CASSLVQAGNTEAFF.

This rearrangement joins TRBV5-1 to TRBJ2-1; D not resolved. Germline CDR1 reads SGHRS; CDR2 reads YFSETQ. The CDR3 length is 12 residues. The V gene lost 0 bases and the J gene lost 7 bases, with 5 bases spanning the gap. CDR3 in amino acids: CASSLERNEQFF. In DNA form, the CDR3 reads TGCGCCAGCAGCTTGGAGAGGAATGAGCAGTTCTTC.

The V call is TRBV5-8, the J call TRBJ2-7; 12 bases are shared with TRBD1. This CDR3 is 12 amino acids long. Trimming cost V 5 bases and J 9 bases; bases outside gene matches: 3. CDR1 and CDR2 from the germline V gene are SGHTS and YDEGEE. As DNA, the CDR3 is TGTGCCAGCAGGGGACAGGGGGCGCGGCAGTACTTC. It specifies CASRGQGARQYF.

This sequence joins TRBV12-3 or TRBV12-4 and TRBJ1-6; 7 nucleotides agree with TRBD1. V was pared by 5 bases and J by 13 bases, with 5 bases of the junction left unmatched. The length of the CDR3 is 12 residues. The CDR3 region has the DNA TGTGCCAGCAGTGACAGGGAATTGCCCCTCCACTTT. It encodes CASSDRELPLHF.

The chain uses TRBV6-1 and TRBJ2-1; D gene unclear. The length of the CDR3 is 15 residues. The germline V gene has CDR1 MNHNS and CDR2 SASEGT. Deletions cut 3 bases from V and 0 bases from J, with 9 bases between. CDR3 in DNA: TGTGCCAGCAGTGAGCGCTCCTACTCCTACAATGAGCAGTTCTTC. Its translation: CASSERSYSYNEQFF.

This sequence joins TRBV18 and TRBJ2-4; maybe TRBD2 (7 bases). The CDR3 sequence is 15 residues long. Germline CDR1 is KGHSH and CDR2 is LQKENI. The germline V and J ends were trimmed by 3 bases and 4 bases, with 13 bases remaining between them. CDR3 nucleotide sequence: TGTGCCAGCTCACCGGGGGGGGACACTAAAAACATTCAGTACTTC. Translated, it gives CASSPGGDTKNIQYF.

Regarding this clone: This sample includes further DNA sequences coding for the same CDR3. The J gene is TRBJ2-7, the V gene TRBV18; D is unresolved. This CDR3 comprises 13 residues. The ends were cut back, 0 bases at V and 1 base at J, with 4 bases in the middle. Germline CDR1 is KGHSH and CDR2 is LQKENI. The DNA of the CDR3 is TGTGCCAGCTCACCACCCAGTTCCTACGAGCAGTACTTC. Its protein product is CASSPPSSYEQYF.

The CDR3 coding sequence is TGTGCCAGCAGCCCCGGGACTAGCGGGCCCCAAGAGACCCAGTACTTC. The encoded protein is CASSPGTSGPQETQYF. The chain carries TRBV7-3 and TRBJ2-5; 12 bases agree with TRBD2. This CDR3 spans 16 amino acids. In germline, CDR1 is SGHTA, CDR2 FQGTGA. J gave up 1 base and V 5 bases, and 5 bases lay outside the gene matches.

This clone came up once. The J gene is TRBJ1-1, the V gene TRBV27, with 8 bases fitting TRBD1. The CDR3 extends over 13 amino acids. V trimming: 5 bases; J trimming: 11 bases; junction bases outside the gene matches: 10. The germline gives CDR1 MNHEY, CDR2 SMNVEV (reference sequence). The CDR3: CASSPSTGVVAFF. Written as DNA, the CDR3 is TGTGCCAGCAGTCCCTCGACAGGGGTGGTGGCTTTCTTT.

This sequence joins TRBV7-9 and TRBJ2-5; maybe TRBD2 (5 bases). Trimming cost V 5 bases and J 5 bases, with 9 bases left between them. The CDR3 extends over 12 amino acids. In germline, CDR1 is SEHNR, CDR2 FQNEAQ (reference sequence). The CDR3 DNA reads as TGTGCCAGCAGCCGGGAAGTTGAGACCCAGTACTTC. Its translation: CASSREVETQYF.